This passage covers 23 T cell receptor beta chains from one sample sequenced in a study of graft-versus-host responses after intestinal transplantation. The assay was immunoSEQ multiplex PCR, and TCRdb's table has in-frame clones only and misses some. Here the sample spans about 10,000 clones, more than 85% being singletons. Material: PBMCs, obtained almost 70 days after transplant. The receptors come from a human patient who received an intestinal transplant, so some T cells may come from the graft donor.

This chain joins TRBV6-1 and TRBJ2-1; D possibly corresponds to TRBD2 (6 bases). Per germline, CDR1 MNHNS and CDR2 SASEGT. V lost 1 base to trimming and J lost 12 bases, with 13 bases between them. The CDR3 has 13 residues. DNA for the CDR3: TGTGCCAGCAGTGAAGACCCTAGCGCTGGGCAGTTCTTC. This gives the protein CASSEDPSAGQFF.

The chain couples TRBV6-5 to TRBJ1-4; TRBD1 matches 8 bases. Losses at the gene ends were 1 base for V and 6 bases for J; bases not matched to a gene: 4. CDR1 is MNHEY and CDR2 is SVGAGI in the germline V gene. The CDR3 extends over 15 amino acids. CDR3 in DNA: TGTGCCAGCAGTTACTTAGACAGGGGAGATGAAAAACTGTTTTTT. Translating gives CASSYLDRGDEKLFF.

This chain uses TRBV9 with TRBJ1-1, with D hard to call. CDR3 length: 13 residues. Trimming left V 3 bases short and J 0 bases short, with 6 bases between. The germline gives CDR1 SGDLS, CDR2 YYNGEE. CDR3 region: CASSAGMNTEAFF. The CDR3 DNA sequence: TGTGCCAGCAGCGCTGGGATGAACACTGAAGCTTTCTTT. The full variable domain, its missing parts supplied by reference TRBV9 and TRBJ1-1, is DSGVTQTPKHLITATGQRVTLRCSPRSGDLSVYWYQQSLDQGLQFLIQYYNGEERAKGNILERFSAQQFPDLHSELNLSSLELGDSALYFCASSAGMNTEAFFGQGTRLTVV.

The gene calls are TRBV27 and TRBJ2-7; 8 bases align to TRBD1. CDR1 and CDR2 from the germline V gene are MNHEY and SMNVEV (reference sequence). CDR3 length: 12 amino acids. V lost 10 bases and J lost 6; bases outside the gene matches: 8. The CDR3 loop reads CATRGRTGEQYF. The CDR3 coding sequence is TGTGCCACCAGGGGGCGTACAGGCGAGCAGTACTTC.

In DNA form, the CDR3 reads TGTGCCAGCAGTTTACAGGGGGCTAACTATGGCTACACCTTC. Translated, it gives CASSLQGANYGYTF. The chain employs TRBV27 and TRBJ1-2; 7 bases match TRBD1. CDR1 is MNHEY and CDR2 is SMNVEV in the germline V gene (reference sequence). V was pared by 2 bases and J by 0 bases, with 0 bases of the junction left unmatched. The CDR3 contains 14 residues.

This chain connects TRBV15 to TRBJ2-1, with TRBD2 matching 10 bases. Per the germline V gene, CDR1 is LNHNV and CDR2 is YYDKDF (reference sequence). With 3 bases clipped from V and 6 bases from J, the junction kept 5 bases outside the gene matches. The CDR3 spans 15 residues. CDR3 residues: CATSSLAGAGNEQFF. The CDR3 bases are TGTGCCACCAGCAGTCTAGCGGGAGCTGGCAATGAGCAGTTCTTC. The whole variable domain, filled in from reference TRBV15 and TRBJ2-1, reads DAMVIQNPRYQVTQFGKPVTLSCSQTLNHNVMYWYQQKSSQAPKLLFHYYDKDFNNEADTPDNFQSRRPNTSFCFLDIRSPGLGDTAMYLCATSSLAGAGNEQFFGPGTRLTVL.

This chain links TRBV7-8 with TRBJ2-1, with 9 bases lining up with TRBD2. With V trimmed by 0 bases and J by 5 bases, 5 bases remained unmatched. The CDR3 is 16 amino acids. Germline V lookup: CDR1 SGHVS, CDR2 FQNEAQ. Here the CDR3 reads CASSLAGGGANNEQFF. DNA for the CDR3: TGTGCCAGCAGCTTAGCGGGCGGGGGGGCCAACAATGAGCAGTTCTTC.

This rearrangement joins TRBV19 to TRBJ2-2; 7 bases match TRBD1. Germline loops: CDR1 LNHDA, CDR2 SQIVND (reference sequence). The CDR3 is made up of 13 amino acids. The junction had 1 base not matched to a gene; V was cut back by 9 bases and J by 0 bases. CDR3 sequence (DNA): TGTGCCAGCGGGACAGCGAACACCGGGGAGCTGTTTTTT. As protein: CASGTANTGELFF.

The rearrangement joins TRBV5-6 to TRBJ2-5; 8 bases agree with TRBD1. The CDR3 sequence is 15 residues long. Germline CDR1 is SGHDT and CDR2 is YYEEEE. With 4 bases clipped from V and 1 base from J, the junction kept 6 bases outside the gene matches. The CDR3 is CASSRRDRIQETQYF. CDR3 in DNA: TGTGCCAGCAGCCGCCGGGACAGGATCCAAGAGACCCAGTACTTC.

The CDR3 bases are TGTGCCAGCAGCCTAGCGGGGTACAATGAGCAGTTCTTC. Protein sequence: CASSLAGYNEQFF. The chain employs TRBV25-1 and TRBJ2-1; 9 positions agree with TRBD2. The ends lost 6 bases at V and 4 bases at J; junction bases unmatched: 1. CDR3 length equals 13 residues. CDR1 is MGHDK, CDR2 SYGVNS, per germline. The whole variable domain, filled in from reference TRBV25-1 and TRBJ2-1, reads EADIYQTPRYLVIGTGKKITLECSQTMGHDKMYWYQQDPGMELHLIHYSYGVNSTEKGDLSSESTVSRIRTEHFPLTLESARPSHTSQYLCASSLAGYNEQFFGPGTRLTVL.

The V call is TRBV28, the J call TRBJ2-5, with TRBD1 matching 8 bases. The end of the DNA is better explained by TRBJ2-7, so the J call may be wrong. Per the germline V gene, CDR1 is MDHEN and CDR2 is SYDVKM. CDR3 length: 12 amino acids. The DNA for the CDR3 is TGTGCCAGCAGCCCGGACAGGGACGAGCAGTACTTC. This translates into CASSPDRDEQYF.

As DNA, the CDR3 is TGTGCCAGCAGCTTAGTCGGACTAGCATCCACAGGCGGTGAGCAGTTCTTC. It specifies CASSLVGLASTGGEQFF. The chain recombines TRBV11-2 with TRBJ2-1, with 8 bases lining up with TRBD2. The V segment lost 1 base and the J segment 9 bases; nucleotides outside the gene matches: 14. The CDR3 spans 17 residues. The germline V gene has CDR1 SGHAT and CDR2 FQNNGV.

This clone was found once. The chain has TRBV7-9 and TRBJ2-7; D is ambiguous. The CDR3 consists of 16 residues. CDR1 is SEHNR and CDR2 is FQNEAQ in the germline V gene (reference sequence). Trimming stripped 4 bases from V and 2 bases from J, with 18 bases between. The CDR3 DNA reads TGTGCCAGCAGCTCATCCACGGGTGGCGAAACCTACGAGCAGTACTTC. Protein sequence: CASSSSTGGETYEQYF.

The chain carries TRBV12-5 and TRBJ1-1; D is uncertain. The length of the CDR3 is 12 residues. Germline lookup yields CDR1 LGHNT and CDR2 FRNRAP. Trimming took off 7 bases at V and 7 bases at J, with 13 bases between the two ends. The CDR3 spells CASASDGFEAFF. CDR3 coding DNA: TGTGCTAGTGCCTCGGACGGGTTTGAAGCTTTCTTT.

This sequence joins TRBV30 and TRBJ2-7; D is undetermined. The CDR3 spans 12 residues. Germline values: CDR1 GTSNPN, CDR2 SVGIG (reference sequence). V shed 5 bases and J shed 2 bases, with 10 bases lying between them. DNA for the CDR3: TGTGCCTGGTCCCCCACTGCCTACGAGCAGTACTTC. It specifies CAWSPTAYEQYF.

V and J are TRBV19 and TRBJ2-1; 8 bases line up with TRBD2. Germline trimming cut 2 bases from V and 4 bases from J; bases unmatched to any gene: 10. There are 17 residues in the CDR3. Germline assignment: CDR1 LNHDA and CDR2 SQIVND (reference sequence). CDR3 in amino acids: CASSINHSGRTYNEQFF. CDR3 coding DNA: TGTGCCAGTAGTATAAACCACAGCGGGAGAACGTACAATGAGCAGTTCTTC.

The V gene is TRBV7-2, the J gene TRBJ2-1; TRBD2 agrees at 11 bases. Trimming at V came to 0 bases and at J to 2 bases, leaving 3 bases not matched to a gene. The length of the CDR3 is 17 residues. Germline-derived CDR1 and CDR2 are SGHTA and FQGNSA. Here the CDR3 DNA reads TGTGCCAGCAGCTTAGCGGCGGGACTAGCGGCCTACAATGAGCAGTTCTTC. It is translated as CASSLAAGLAAYNEQFF. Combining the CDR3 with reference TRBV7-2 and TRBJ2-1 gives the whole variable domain GAGVSQSPSNKVTEKGKDVELRCDPISGHTALYWYRQSLGQGLEFLIYFQGNSAPDKSGLPSDRFSAERTGGSVSTLTIQRTQQEDSAVYLCASSLAAGLAAYNEQFFGPGTRLTVL.

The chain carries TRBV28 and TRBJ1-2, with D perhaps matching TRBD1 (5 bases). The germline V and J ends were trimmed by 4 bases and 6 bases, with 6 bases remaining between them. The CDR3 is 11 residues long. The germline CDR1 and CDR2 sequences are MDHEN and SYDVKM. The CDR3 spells CASSWGNGYTF. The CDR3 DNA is TGTGCCAGCAGTTGGGGGAATGGCTACACCTTC.

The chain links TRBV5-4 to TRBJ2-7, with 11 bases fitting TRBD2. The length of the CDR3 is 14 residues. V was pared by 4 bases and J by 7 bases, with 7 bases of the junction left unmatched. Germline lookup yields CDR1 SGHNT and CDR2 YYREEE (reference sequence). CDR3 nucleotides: TGTGCCAGCAGCCGGACTAGCGGGCCCTGGGAGCAGTACTTC. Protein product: CASSRTSGPWEQYF.

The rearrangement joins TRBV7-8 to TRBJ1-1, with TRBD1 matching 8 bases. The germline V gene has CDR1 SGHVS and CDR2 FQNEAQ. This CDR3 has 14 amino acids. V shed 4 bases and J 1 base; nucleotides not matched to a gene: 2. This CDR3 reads CASSSGGANTEAFF. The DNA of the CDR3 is TGTGCCAGCAGCTCAGGGGGCGCGAACACTGAAGCTTTCTTT.

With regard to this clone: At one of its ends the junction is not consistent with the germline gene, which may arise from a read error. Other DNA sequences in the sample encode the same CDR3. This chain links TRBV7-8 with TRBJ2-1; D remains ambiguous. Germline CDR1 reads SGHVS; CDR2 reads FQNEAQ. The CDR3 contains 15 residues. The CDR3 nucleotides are TGTGCCAGCAGCCTCGTCTGGACCTCCTATAATGAGCAGTTCTTC. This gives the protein CASSLVWTSYNEQFF.

The CDR3 loop reads CASSLTGGSDTEAFF. In nucleotides, the CDR3 is TGCGCCAGCAGCTTGACAGGGGGCAGCGACACTGAAGCTTTCTTT. The V call is TRBV5-1, the J call TRBJ1-1; 9 positions match TRBD1. The V gene end was trimmed by 1 base and the J gene end by 3 bases; junction bases not matched to a gene: 4. This CDR3 has 15 residues. Germline V gene sequence: CDR1 SGHRS, CDR2 YFSETQ.

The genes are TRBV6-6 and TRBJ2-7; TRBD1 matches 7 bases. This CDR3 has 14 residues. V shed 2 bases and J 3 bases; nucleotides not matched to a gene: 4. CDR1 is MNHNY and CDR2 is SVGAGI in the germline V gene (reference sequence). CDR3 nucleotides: TGTGCCAGCAGTTACAGGGGGCAGCTCTACGAGCAGTACTTC. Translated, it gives CASSYRGQLYEQYF.